This record concerns one T cell receptor (beta chain) sequence. No antigen is known for it. The record has no base qualities; no much larger clone is one base away. The meaning of the sample's time point label: about 28 days (+/-7) after the second vaccine dose. AZD1222 recipients given second doses at about 4 weeks or at about 12 weeks were pooled, since spike-specific TCR depth and breadth were not found to differ between the two schedules. The vaccinee samples were drawn from two UK trials, COV001 and COV002, one of which was a single-blind randomized controlled phase 2/3 trial testing AZD1222 (ChAdOx1 nCoV-19) in healthy adults. For TCRbeta chain sequencing, PBMC samples were collected from trial participants at day 0 and at day 28 after the second dose. The data stem from a study of T cell responses to AZD1222 COVID-19 vaccine (dated by TCRdb to 2020 to 2023). For the study in its entirety: TCR sequencing covered 230 to 250 trial participants: 200 to 210 given two doses of AZD1222 and 26 given two doses of MenACWY control vaccine. Trial participants were enrolled into age subgroups of 18-55, 56-69 and 70-plus years, which contained 148, 28 and 57 TCR-sequenced participants, respectively.

Overall study results and their limits: After two AZD1222 doses, spike-specific TCR breadth and depth were significantly higher than at day 0 and than in MenACWY recipients. Because no day 14 peak-response samples were available, repertoires were characterized only after the peak T cell response. Nearly half of unique spike-specific TCRs reportedly recognized epitopes outside regions mutated in the B.1.351 and B.1.1.7 variants. Most participants were white British and females outnumbered males, and the authors suggested that clonal diversity may have been underestimated. The whole spike protein was spanned by vaccine-associated CD4 TCRs, and dominant responses were seen in regions 160-218 and 743-854. The 56-69-year group was small, and its depth increase did not reach significance, likely because of low power. Conclusions about previously exposed vaccinees were limited because only five to seven AZD1222 recipients were SARS-CoV-2 seropositive at baseline.

The CDR3 regions of human TCRbeta chains were analyzed by immunosequencing. On the study's bioinformatics: Repertoire TCRs were matched against a reference library of SARS-CoV-2-specific TCRs generated with the MIRA antigen-specificity platform. Breadth was defined as the fraction of unique TCRs that were SARS-CoV-2-associated, and depth was defined as the fraction of total T cells that were SARS-CoV-2-associated. Using the MIRA data, each spike-specific TCR was mapped to the spike region that the TCR reacts to and placed in a CD4 or CD8 class. Log10-transformed breadth and depth values were compared by one-way ANOVA with Sidak's multiple comparisons tests. Imported from immuneACCESS, the table was reduced by TCRdb to in-frame sequences with V and J called. These copies leave out some clones; in studies compared against another copy, an unresolved V gene accounts for under half, and the cause of the remainder is not known. V, J and clone size are taken as reported in that table, and D and trimming were inferred from the DNA itself. This sample lists 110,000 to 150,000 clones; more than 70% were detected once. Jointly, the top ten make up 3.1% of the sample.

A distance of 13 bases separates the germline ends of V and J, which lose 3 bases and 5 bases respectively. Its CDR3 holds 15 amino acids, cysteine through phenylalanine. CDR3 DNA is the only sequence kept; it has 45 bases, read in frame from the first base. According to the germline V gene, CDR1 reads KGHDR and CDR2 reads SFDVKD. The sample here was peripheral blood, taken 28 days after the second AZD1222 dose. The TCR was taken from an adult who received the AZD1222 COVID-19 vaccine. Here the chain combines TRBV24-1 and TRBJ2-1, with the D gene too uncertain to name. The encoded CDR3 is CATSDAGTPDNEQFF. DNA sequence: TGTGCCACCAGTGATGCCGGAACTCCAGACAATGAGCAGTTCTTC.